This TCR beta chain was identified in a study of cytomegalovirus exposure and HLA in healthy donors (dated by TCRdb to about 2017). Context from the whole study: A later analysis indicated that the 100 to 150 validation repertoires were generated on the platform also employed for the 700 or so repertoires of the first cohort. The study was designed to test whether signatures of past pathogen exposure could be identified by cataloging public T cell receptors. To predict cytomegalovirus infection status, the study brought together high-throughput TCR immunosequencing, statistical association of individual TCRs with disease status, and machine learning. Along with the roughly 670-subject first cohort, a separate validation cohort of over 90 different subjects was used. Results and caveats for the whole study, not just this receptor: In vitro tests confirmed that a few of the cytomegalovirus-associated TCR beta chains recognize cytomegalovirus antigens. In a later analysis, TCRs clustered in the first cohort were found to also tend to co-occur in the roughly 130 validation repertoires, with over 90% of cluster scores above 0. The study gave a list of roughly 150 TCR beta chains associated with cytomegalovirus. A later analysis had no HLA typing for the validation cohort, so co-occurrence there was scored across all 130 or so repertoires. The authors suggested that the approach could potentially be extended to other disease states and immunological phenotypes. The classifier was reported to diagnose cytomegalovirus status with high specificity and sensitivity in both the original cohort and the validation cohort. Most TCR sequences were seen in very few donors, while some public TCRs were found in many individuals.

Separate from the approximately 670-subject first cohort, the validation cohort of 90 to 150 subjects was the group to which the donors belonged. With respect to this clone: Its antigen remains undetermined. Within one base of it there is no much larger clone, and no base qualities were kept.

The library was generated by the immunoSEQ multiplex PCR assay. On the study's bioinformatics: A statistical classification framework was built to diagnose cytomegalovirus status from the catalog of TCR beta chain sequences. This is the immuneACCESS table as TCRdb keeps it, with only in-frame sequences that have V and J called. A part of the clones is gone; compared with another copy, unresolved V genes explain less than half, and the rest is unexplained. V and J calls plus clone size are reproduced from that table; the DNA served to infer D and trimming. This sample has 250,000 to 400,000 clones in its table, and roughly 88% of those were observed once. The top ten clonotypes cover roughly 0.96% of the sample. The sequencing input was PBMCs. The sequence came from a man aged 25 to 40 in good health and CMV-seronegative.

The CDR3 protein is CASSFSGNNEKLFF. The bases are TGTGCCAGCAGCTTTTCAGGGAATAATGAAAAACTGTTTTTT. The rearranged segments are TRBV7-9 and TRBJ1-4; the best D guess is TRBD1, with 5 bases matching. The CDR3 sequence holds 14 residues, the cysteine and phenylalanine included. The read is trimmed to its CDR3 DNA, 42 bases read in frame from base 1. CDR1 and CDR2 were assigned from the germline V gene (reference sequence) as SEHNR and FQNEAQ. V drops 3 bases and J drops 4 bases, leaving 9 bases in between.